One T cell receptor (beta chain) is described in this entry. The antigen is undetermined. This record belongs to a study of graft-versus-host responses after intestinal transplantation. Generated by immunoSEQ multiplex PCR, the TCRdb table keeps only in-frame clones and is missing some. The repertoire has 18,000 or so clones, over 90% of them found once; the top ten carry 0.75% to 0.95%. Overall study findings and caveats: Recipient marrow contained GvH clones, some of which appeared first in ileum or blood. HvG clone declines early post-transplant were associated with peak circulating GvH levels.

The CDR3 has 13 residues. Germline CDR1 is SGDLS and CDR2 is YYNGEE. V lost 3 bases and J lost 2, with 5 bases in between. This chain uses TRBV9 with TRBJ2-2; D is unclear. The TCR originated in a human patient who received an intestinal transplant, so some T cells may come from the graft donor. The specimen was PBMCs, collected 23 days after intestinal transplant. CDR3 loop: CASSASNTGELFF. CDR3 nucleotide sequence: TGTGCCAGCAGCGCTTCCAACACCGGGGAGCTGTTTTTT.